Below are 31 T cell receptor beta chains sequenced from a single sample in a study of shared clonotypes between healthy human individuals. CD45RO-negative, CCR7-selected cells formed the naive CD8 fraction, which excluded terminally differentiated effector memory CD45RA+ cells. This table comes from immunoSEQ multiplex PCR, and its TCRdb copy is limited to in-frame clones, with some not included. The table shows about 1.9 million clones, with around 93% occurring only once. The sequencing sample was made of naive CD8+ T cells from PBMCs. The receptors were sampled from a man younger than 30 in good health. Some clones in this sample may be carry-over from other donors' samples.

The chain recombines TRBV4-1 with TRBJ2-2; possibly TRBD1 for D (6 bases). Trimming cost V 3 bases and J 5 bases, with 16 bases left between them. The CDR3 has 16 amino acids. The germline V gene encodes CDR1 MGHRA and CDR2 YSYEKL. The CDR3 protein is CASSHLRGSVTGELFF. CDR3 bases: TGCGCCAGCAGCCACCTCAGGGGCTCCGTGACCGGGGAGCTGTTTTTT.

The chain recombines TRBV27 with TRBJ2-3; 7 positions match TRBD2. Per the germline V gene, CDR1 is MNHEY and CDR2 is SMNVEV (reference sequence). J was trimmed by 5 bases and V by 2 bases; bases with no gene match: 7. CDR3 length: 15 residues. CDR3 nucleotides: TGTGCCAGCAGTTTAGGCCTCGGCGGGGGAGATACGCAGTATTTT. It specifies CASSLGLGGGDTQYF.

The chain combines TRBV29-1 with TRBJ2-7; tentatively, D is TRBD2 (6 bases). Germline V lookup: CDR1 SQVTM, CDR2 ANQGSEA. Trimming pared 4 bases from V and 0 bases from J, leaving 10 bases between. The CDR3 has 13 amino acids. In DNA form, the CDR3 reads TGCAGCGTTGCTTCAGCGGGCTCCTACGAGCAGTACTTC. It specifies CSVASAGSYEQYF.

The chain joins TRBV27 to TRBJ2-5; maybe TRBD1 (8 bases). V was shortened by 2 bases and J by 1 base, with 14 bases between the two germline ends. The CDR3 has 16 amino acids. CDR1 is MNHEY and CDR2 is SMNVEV in the germline V gene (reference sequence). The CDR3 region has the DNA TGTGCCAGCAGTTTACACAGGGGGGGGCTCCAAGAGACCCAGTACTTC. Translation gives CASSLHRGGLQETQYF.

The chain employs TRBV15 and TRBJ2-7, with 7 bases fitting TRBD1. The CDR3 sequence is 15 residues long. Germline CDR1 reads LNHNV; CDR2 reads YYDKDF (reference sequence). The J segment lost 5 bases and the V segment lost 1 base, leaving 8 bases of the junction unmatched. The CDR3 DNA reads as TGTGCCACCAGCAGAGGGGCAGGGGGACGGGACGAGCAGTACTTC. As protein: CATSRGAGGRDEQYF.

The V call is TRBV27, the J call TRBJ2-7; TRBD1 agrees at 9 bases. With 8 bases clipped from V and 1 base from J, the junction kept 9 bases outside the gene matches. The CDR3 extends over 15 amino acids. Germline V gene data show CDR1 as MNHEY and CDR2 as SMNVEV (reference sequence). CDR3 nucleotide sequence: TGTGCCAGCCTAGGGTGGACAGGGGAATCCTACGAGCAGTACTTC. It yields the protein CASLGWTGESYEQYF.

As for this clone: This could be a read error, since a much larger clone is one nucleotide away. Other DNA sequences within the sample encode an identical CDR3. The chain has TRBV5-1 and TRBJ1-1; D not certain. The V gene's germline CDR1 is SGHRS and CDR2 YFSETQ. This CDR3 has 13 amino acids. Trimming stripped 0 bases from V and 2 bases from J, with 5 bases between. CDR3: CASSLGGNTEAFF. The CDR3, as DNA: TGCGCCAGCAGCTTGGGGGGTAACACTGAAGCTTTCTTT.

In the case of this clone: The sample holds other DNA sequences that translate to the same CDR3. The CDR3 region is CASSLGQNTGELFF. DNA for the CDR3: TGTGCCAGCAGCCTTGGACAGAACACCGGGGAGCTGTTTTTT. The J gene is TRBJ2-2, the V gene TRBV7-6; tentatively, D is TRBD1 (5 bases). The CDR3 length is 14 residues. Germline V gene data show CDR1 as SGHVS and CDR2 as FNYEAQ. V lost 5 bases, J lost 1 base, and 8 bases lay in between. Together with reference TRBV7-6 and TRBJ2-2, the CDR3 gives the full variable domain: GAGVSQSPRYKVTKRGQDVALRCDPISGHVSLYWYRQALGQGPEFLTYFNYEAQQDKSGLPNDRFSAERPEGSISTLTIQRTEQRDSAMYRCASSLGQNTGELFFGEGSRLTVL.

Remarks on this clone: Other nucleotide sequences from this sample produce the same CDR3. V and J are TRBV5-1 and TRBJ1-5, with unresolved D. The CDR3 sequence is 14 residues long. V was trimmed by 1 base and J by 4 bases, leaving 9 bases between them. The germline V gene has CDR1 SGHRS and CDR2 YFSETQ. The CDR3 sequence: CASSLTGRNQPQHF. DNA for the CDR3: TGCGCCAGCAGCTTGACGGGTCGGAATCAGCCCCAGCATTTT.

CDR3 loop: CASTRQGAPTDTQYF. The CDR3 DNA follows: TGTGCCAGCACTCGACAGGGGGCGCCGACCGATACGCAGTATTTT. The J gene is TRBJ2-3, the V gene TRBV6-1; 10 bases are shared with TRBD1. Per germline, CDR1 MNHNS and CDR2 SASEGT. V trimming: 7 bases; J trimming: 6 bases; junction bases outside the gene matches: 10. The CDR3 runs 15 residues.

With respect to this clone: The sample has other DNA sequences that encode this CDR3 too. The J gene is TRBJ1-2, the V gene TRBV5-1; D is unresolved. The V gene's germline CDR1 is SGHRS and CDR2 YFSETQ. This CDR3 spans 12 amino acids. With 1 base removed from V and 7 bases from J, the gap between germline ends came to 8 bases. DNA of the CDR3: TGCGCCAGCAGCTTGTCGGGGTCTGGCTACACCTTC. It yields the protein CASSLSGSGYTF.

Points on this clone: Other nucleotide sequences in the sample specify the same CDR3. CDR3 sequence: CASSNQGSSNQPQHF. Here the CDR3 DNA reads TGTGCCAGCAGTAACCAGGGAAGTAGCAATCAGCCCCAGCATTTT. This chain links TRBV28 with TRBJ1-5; a weak D match, TRBD1 (5 bases). Germline CDR1 and CDR2: MDHEN and SYDVKM. V lost 5 bases, J lost 0 bases, and 11 bases lay in between. This CDR3 has 15 amino acids.

This CDR3 reads CASRPSEGPETQYF. The CDR3 coding sequence is TGTGCCAGCAGGCCCTCGGAGGGACCGGAGACCCAGTACTTC. V is TRBV7-9 and J is TRBJ2-5; perhaps TRBD2 as D (6 bases). This CDR3 region has 14 residues. Germline V lookup: CDR1 SEHNR, CDR2 FQNEAQ (reference sequence). Trimming pared 6 bases from V and 5 bases from J, leaving 16 bases between.

The CDR3 coding sequence is TGTGCCACCAGCTCCCGGGAGGGAGGGCGCAATGAGCAGTTCTTC. Amino acids: CATSSREGGRNEQFF. The chain links TRBV15 to TRBJ2-1, with TRBD2 identical over 8 bases. The germline V gene encodes CDR1 LNHNV and CDR2 YYDKDF (reference sequence). This CDR3 spans 15 amino acids. The junction had 9 bases not matched to a gene; V was cut back by 5 bases and J by 6 bases.

For this clone: The same CDR3 is also encoded by other DNA sequences in this sample. This chain links TRBV15 with TRBJ2-7; TRBD2 matches 10 bases. V was pared by 0 bases and J by 4 bases, with 6 bases of the junction left unmatched. Germline values: CDR1 LNHNV, CDR2 YYDKDF (reference sequence). This CDR3 contains 16 residues. The CDR3 nucleotides read TGTGCCACCAGCAGAGATCGGGCTAGCGGGAGTTACGAGCAGTACTTC. It is translated as CATSRDRASGSYEQYF. Based on the CDR3 plus reference TRBV15 and TRBJ2-7, the full variable domain is DAMVIQNPRYQVTQFGKPVTLSCSQTLNHNVMYWYQQKSSQAPKLLFHYYDKDFNNEADTPDNFQSRRPNTSFCFLDIRSPGLGDTAMYLCATSRDRASGSYEQYFGPGTRLTVT.

CDR3 nucleotide sequence: TGTGCCAGCAGTGAAGCTTGGGCAGGGGGCAGAGAGCAGTACTTC. Its translation: CASSEAWAGGREQYF. The V call is TRBV6-1, the J call TRBJ2-7, with TRBD1 matching over 8 bases. The germline V gene encodes CDR1 MNHNS and CDR2 SASEGT. The CDR3 sequence is 15 residues long. V shed 0 bases and J 7 bases; nucleotides not matched to a gene: 8.

The genes are TRBV28 and TRBJ2-7; 8 bases agree with TRBD2. V lost 3 bases to trimming and J lost 2 bases; unmatched junction nucleotides: 9. The germline CDR1 and CDR2 sequences are MDHEN and SYDVKM. The CDR3 is 16 amino acids. The CDR3 DNA reads as TGTGCCAGCAGTTTCGCCAAGCGGGAGTTTCCCTACGAGCAGTACTTC. It translates to CASSFAKREFPYEQYF.

The rearrangement links TRBV9 to TRBJ2-7; 10 bases are shared with TRBD2. This CDR3 comprises 15 residues. Trimming at V came to 4 bases and at J to 6 bases, leaving 10 bases not matched to a gene. CDR1 is SGDLS, CDR2 YYNGEE, per germline. This CDR3 reads CASSPTESGRGEQYF. CDR3 bases: TGTGCCAGCAGCCCGACGGAGAGCGGGAGGGGCGAGCAGTACTTC.

The chain carries TRBV7-3 and TRBJ2-1, with 7 bases that match TRBD2. Germline V CDR1 and CDR2: SGHTA, FQGTGA. The CDR3 consists of 15 residues. Germline trimming cut 5 bases from V and 6 bases from J; bases unmatched to any gene: 10. As DNA, the CDR3 is TGTGCCAGCAGCCCCTGGGAGGGCCCTGGCAATGAGCAGTTCTTC. Encoded protein: CASSPWEGPGNEQFF.

The rearrangement uses TRBV27 and TRBJ2-7; 9 nucleotides align to TRBD2. The CDR3 extends over 17 amino acids. Germline V gene data show CDR1 as MNHEY and CDR2 as SMNVEV (reference sequence). Trimming took 1 base from V and 5 from J; bases not matched to a gene: 12. CDR3: CASSLLGTAGGPDEQYF. CDR3 DNA: TGTGCCAGCAGTTTATTAGGGACGGCGGGAGGGCCGGACGAGCAGTACTTC.

J is TRBJ2-1 and V is TRBV5-8; 7 bases are shared with TRBD1. With V trimmed by 3 bases and J by 13 bases, 10 bases remained unmatched. The CDR3 runs to 13 residues. Germline assignment: CDR1 SGHTS and CDR2 YDEGEE. CDR3 protein: CASSSTGRGTQFF. The CDR3 bases are TGTGCCAGCAGCTCGACAGGGCGAGGTACCCAGTTCTTC.

The chain employs TRBV7-9 and TRBJ1-2; 11 bases fit TRBD1. Germline V gene sequence: CDR1 SEHNR, CDR2 FQNEAQ (reference sequence). The CDR3 totals 16 residues. Trimming took 3 bases from V and 6 from J; bases not matched to a gene: 9. CDR3 DNA: TGTGCCAGCAGCTTGGCAATTGGACAGGGGGCGCATGGCTACACCTTC. Translation: CASSLAIGQGAHGYTF.

As regards this clone: The same CDR3 is also encoded by other DNA sequences in this sample. The chain is built from TRBV5-4 and TRBJ1-2, with no clear D. The CDR3 has 12 residues. CDR1 and CDR2 from the germline V gene are SGHNT and YYREEE (reference sequence). V lost 0 bases and J 6 bases, leaving 6 bases between the germline ends. CDR3: CASSLEGNGYTF. CDR3 in DNA: TGTGCCAGCAGCTTGGAGGGCAATGGCTACACCTTC.

The chain combines TRBV11-2 with TRBJ1-2, with TRBD1 identical over 7 bases. Germline V gene data show CDR1 as SGHAT and CDR2 as FQNNGV. CDR3 length: 16 residues. With 3 bases clipped from V and 6 bases from J, the junction kept 13 bases outside the gene matches. The CDR3 coding sequence is TGTGCCAGCAGCTTGTACCCCGGGACAGAAGTCCATGGCTACACCTTC. Translated: CASSLYPGTEVHGYTF.

The chain couples TRBV14 to TRBJ2-1, with 14 bases that match TRBD2. The CDR3 has 19 amino acids. V shed 0 bases, J shed 8 bases, and the junction held 12 bases outside the gene matches. CDR1 SGHDN and CDR2 FVKESK come from the germline V gene. CDR3 sequence (DNA): TGTGCCAGCAGCCAAGATCTTGTGACTAGCGGGAGGGGTGGGGATGAGCAGTTCTTC. Its protein product is CASSQDLVTSGRGGDEQFF.

V gene TRBV7-9 combines with J gene TRBJ1-4, with 10 positions matching TRBD1. The germline V gene encodes CDR1 SEHNR and CDR2 FQNEAQ (reference sequence). V lost 4 bases to trimming and J lost 7 bases; unmatched junction nucleotides: 6. CDR3 length equals 15 residues. CDR3 bases: TGTGCCAGCAGCTGGCCGGGACAGGGGAGTGAAAAACTGTTTTTT. Its translation is CASSWPGQGSEKLFF.

This chain links TRBV5-1 with TRBJ2-1; 7 positions agree with TRBD1. This CDR3 comprises 14 residues. V dropped 0 bases and J dropped 6; count of bases not matched to a gene: 3. Germline CDR1 and CDR2: SGHRS and YFSETQ. DNA for the CDR3: TGCGCCAGCAGCTTGGCCTCAGGGGGCAATGAGCAGTTCTTC. Translating it yields CASSLASGGNEQFF.

The CDR3 nucleotides are TGTGCCAGCAGCCTTGGGCGCTCCTATGAGCAGTTCTTC. It specifies CASSLGRSYEQFF. The chain recombines TRBV27 with TRBJ2-1; unclear D gene. V lost 6 bases to trimming and J lost 8 bases, with 14 bases between them. The CDR3 loop spans 13 amino acids. Per the germline V gene, CDR1 is MNHEY and CDR2 is SMNVEV (reference sequence).

Of note for this clone: Other nucleotide sequences from this sample produce the same CDR3. The chain has TRBV28 and TRBJ1-1; no reliable D call. The germline V gene encodes CDR1 MDHEN and CDR2 SYDVKM. The CDR3 has 11 amino acids. The V end lost 2 bases, the J end lost 7 bases, and 5 bases lay between the germline ends. CDR3 DNA sequence: TGTGCCAGCAGTTTAAATAGTGAAGCTTTCTTT. It codes for CASSLNSEAFF.

The chain carries TRBV19 and TRBJ1-1; D is unclear. The germline CDR1 and CDR2 sequences are LNHDA and SQIVND (reference sequence). The CDR3 loop spans 14 amino acids. Trimming pared 7 bases from V and 1 base from J, leaving 13 bases between. DNA for the CDR3: TGTGCCAGTACCCATTTGGCGGAGAACACTGAAGCTTTCTTT. It codes for CASTHLAENTEAFF.

The gene calls are TRBV27 and TRBJ1-4; 8 nucleotides line up with TRBD1. Per the germline V gene, CDR1 is MNHEY and CDR2 is SMNVEV (reference sequence). V was clipped by 4 bases and J by 8 bases; unmatched bases: 15. This CDR3 has 17 residues. CDR3 sequence: CASSSISTQGAREKLFF. The CDR3 DNA follows: TGTGCCAGCAGTTCTATAAGTACCCAGGGGGCGCGGGAAAAACTGTTTTTT.